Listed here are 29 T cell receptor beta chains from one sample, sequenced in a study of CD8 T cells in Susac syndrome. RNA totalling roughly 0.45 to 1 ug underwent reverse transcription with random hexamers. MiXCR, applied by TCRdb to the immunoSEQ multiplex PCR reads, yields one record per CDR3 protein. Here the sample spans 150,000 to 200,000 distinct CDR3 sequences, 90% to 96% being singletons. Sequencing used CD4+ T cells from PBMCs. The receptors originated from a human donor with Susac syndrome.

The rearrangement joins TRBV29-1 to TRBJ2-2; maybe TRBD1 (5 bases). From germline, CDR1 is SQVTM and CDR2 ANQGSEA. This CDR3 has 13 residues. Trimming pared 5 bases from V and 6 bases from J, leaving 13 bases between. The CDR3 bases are TGCAGCGTTCCCAGGGAAGGGGCCGGGGAGCTGTTTTTT. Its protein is CSVPREGAGELFF.

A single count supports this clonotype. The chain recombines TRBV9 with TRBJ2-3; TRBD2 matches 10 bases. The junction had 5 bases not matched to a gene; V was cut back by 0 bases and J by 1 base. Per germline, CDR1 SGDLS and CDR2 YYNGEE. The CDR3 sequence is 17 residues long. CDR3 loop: CASSVEASGGRTDTQYF. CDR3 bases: TGTGCCAGCAGCGTAGAGGCTAGCGGGGGACGCACAGATACGCAGTATTTT.

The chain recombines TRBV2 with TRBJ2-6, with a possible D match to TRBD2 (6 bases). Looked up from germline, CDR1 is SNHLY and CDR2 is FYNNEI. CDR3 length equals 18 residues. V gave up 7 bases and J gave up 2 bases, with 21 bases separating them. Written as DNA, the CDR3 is TGTGCCAGCATGGGGAGACTAGGGTCGAAGGCTGGGGCCAACGTCCTGACTTTC. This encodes CASMGRLGSKAGANVLTF.

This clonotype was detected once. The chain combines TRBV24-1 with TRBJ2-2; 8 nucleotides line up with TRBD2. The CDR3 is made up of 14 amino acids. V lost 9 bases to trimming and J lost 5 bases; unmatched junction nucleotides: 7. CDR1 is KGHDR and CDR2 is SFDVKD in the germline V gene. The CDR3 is CATGGGPGTGELFF. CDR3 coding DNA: TGTGCCACCGGCGGGGGGCCCGGTACCGGGGAGCTGTTTTTT.

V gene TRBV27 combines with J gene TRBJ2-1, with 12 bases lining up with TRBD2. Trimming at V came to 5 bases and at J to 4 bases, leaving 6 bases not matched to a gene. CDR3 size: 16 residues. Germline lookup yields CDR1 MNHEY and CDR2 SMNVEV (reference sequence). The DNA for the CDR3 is TGTGCCAGCAGTGAACGGCTAGCGGGGGGGTACAATGAGCAGTTCTTC. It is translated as CASSERLAGGYNEQFF.

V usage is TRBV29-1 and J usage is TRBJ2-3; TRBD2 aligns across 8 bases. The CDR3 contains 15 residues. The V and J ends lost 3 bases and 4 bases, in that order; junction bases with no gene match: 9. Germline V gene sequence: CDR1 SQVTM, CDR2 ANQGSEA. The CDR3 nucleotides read TGCAGCGTTGAGGGCGGGGGGCTTGGTGCAGATACGCAGTATTTT. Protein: CSVEGGGLGADTQYF.

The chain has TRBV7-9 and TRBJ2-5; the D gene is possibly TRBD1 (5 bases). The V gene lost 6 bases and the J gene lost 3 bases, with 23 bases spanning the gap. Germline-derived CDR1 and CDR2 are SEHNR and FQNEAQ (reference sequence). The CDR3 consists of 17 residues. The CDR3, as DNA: TGTGCCAGCAGTCCCCCCCAAAACAGGCAGGTCAAAGAGACCCAGTACTTC. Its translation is CASSPPQNRQVKETQYF. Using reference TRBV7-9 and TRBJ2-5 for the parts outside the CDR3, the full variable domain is DTGVSQNPRHKITKRGQNVTFRCDPISEHNRLYWYRQTLGQGPEFLTYFQNEAQLEKSRLLSDRFSAERPKGSFSTLEIQRTEQGDSAMYLCASSPPQNRQVKETQYFGPGTRLLVL.

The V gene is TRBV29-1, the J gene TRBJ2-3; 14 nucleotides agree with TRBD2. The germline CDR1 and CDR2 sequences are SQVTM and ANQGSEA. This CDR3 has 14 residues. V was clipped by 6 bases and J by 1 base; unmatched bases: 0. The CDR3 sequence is CSVGLAGGTDTQYF. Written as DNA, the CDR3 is TGCAGCGTGGGACTAGCGGGGGGCACAGATACGCAGTATTTT.

CDR3 protein: CSVLNTEAFF. The CDR3 bases are TGCAGCGTTCTGAACACTGAAGCTTTCTTT. The chain combines TRBV29-1 with TRBJ1-1; unclear D gene. The CDR3 length is 10 residues. The germline V gene has CDR1 SQVTM and CDR2 ANQGSEA. V was cut by 5 bases and J by 0 bases, with 1 base left in between.

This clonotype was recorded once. The CDR3 DNA follows: TGTGCCAGCAGTGGTAGCTTCCAGGATACGCAGTATTTT. The encoded protein is CASSGSFQDTQYF. V and J are TRBV2 and TRBJ2-3; D remains ambiguous. This CDR3 is built from 13 residues. V lost 4 bases to trimming and J lost 6 bases, with 11 bases between them. From germline, CDR1 is SNHLY and CDR2 FYNNEI.

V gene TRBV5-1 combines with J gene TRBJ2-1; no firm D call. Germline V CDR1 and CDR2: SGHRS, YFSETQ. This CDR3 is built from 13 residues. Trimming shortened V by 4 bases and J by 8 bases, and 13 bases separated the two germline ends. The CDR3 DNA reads TGCGCCAGCAGCCTATTCACGGTCCATGAGCAGTTCTTC. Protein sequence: CASSLFTVHEQFF.

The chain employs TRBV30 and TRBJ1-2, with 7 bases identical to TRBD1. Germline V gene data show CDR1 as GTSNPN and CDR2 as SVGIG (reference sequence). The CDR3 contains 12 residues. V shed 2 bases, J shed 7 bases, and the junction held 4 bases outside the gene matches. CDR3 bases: TGTGCCTGGAGTACGACAGGGTTTGGCTACACCTTC. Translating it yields CAWSTTGFGYTF.

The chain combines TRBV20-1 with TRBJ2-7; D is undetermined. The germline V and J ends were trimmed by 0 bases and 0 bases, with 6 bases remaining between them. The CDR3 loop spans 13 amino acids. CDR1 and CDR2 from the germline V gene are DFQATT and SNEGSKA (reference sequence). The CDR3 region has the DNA TGCAGTGCTAGAGAGGTCAACTCCTACGAGCAGTACTTC. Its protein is CSAREVNSYEQYF.

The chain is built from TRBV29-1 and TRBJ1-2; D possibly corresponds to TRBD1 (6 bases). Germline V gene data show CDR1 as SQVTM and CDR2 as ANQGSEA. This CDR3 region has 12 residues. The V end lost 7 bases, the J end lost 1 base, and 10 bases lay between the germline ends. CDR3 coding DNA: TGCAGCGCGGACAGAAATAACTATGGCTACACCTTC. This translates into CSADRNNYGYTF.

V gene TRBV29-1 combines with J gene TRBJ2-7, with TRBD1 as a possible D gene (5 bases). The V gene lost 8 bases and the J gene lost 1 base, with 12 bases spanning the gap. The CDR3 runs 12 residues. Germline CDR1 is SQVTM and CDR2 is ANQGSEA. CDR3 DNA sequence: TGCAGCCACCTGACAGCTTCCTACGAGCAGTACTTC. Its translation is CSHLTASYEQYF.

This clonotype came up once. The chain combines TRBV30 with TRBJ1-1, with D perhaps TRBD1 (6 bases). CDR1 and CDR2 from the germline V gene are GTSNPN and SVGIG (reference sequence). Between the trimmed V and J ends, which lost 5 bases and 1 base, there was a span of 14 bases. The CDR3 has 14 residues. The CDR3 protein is CAWGPGTKNTEAFF. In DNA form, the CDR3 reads TGTGCCTGGGGGCCCGGGACAAAGAACACTGAAGCTTTCTTT.

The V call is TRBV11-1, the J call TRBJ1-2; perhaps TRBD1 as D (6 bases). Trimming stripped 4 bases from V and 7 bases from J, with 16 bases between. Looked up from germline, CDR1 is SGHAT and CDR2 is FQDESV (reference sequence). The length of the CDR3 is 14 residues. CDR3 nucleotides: TGTGCCAGCAGCTCCCTTGACAGGCCTCTTGGCTACACCTTC. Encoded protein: CASSSLDRPLGYTF.

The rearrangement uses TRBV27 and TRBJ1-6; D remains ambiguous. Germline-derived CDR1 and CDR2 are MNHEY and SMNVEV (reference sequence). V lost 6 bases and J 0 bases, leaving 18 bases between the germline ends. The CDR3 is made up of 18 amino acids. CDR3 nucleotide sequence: TGTGCCAGCAGAATGGAGGGAGCCACGAGCTCCTATAATTCACCCCTCCACTTT. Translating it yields CASRMEGATSSYNSPLHF.

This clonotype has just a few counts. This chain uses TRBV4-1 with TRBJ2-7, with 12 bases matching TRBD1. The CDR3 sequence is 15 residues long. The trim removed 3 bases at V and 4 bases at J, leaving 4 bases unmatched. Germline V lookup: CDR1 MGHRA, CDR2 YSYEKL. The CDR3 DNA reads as TGCGCCAGCAGCCATCCGGGACAGGGGGCTTACGAGCAGTACTTC. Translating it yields CASSHPGQGAYEQYF.

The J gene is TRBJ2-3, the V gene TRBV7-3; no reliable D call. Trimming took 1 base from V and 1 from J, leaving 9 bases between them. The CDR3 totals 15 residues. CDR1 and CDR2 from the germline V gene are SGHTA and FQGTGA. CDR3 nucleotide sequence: TGTGCCAGCAGCTTAATGGGTCACGGCACAGATACGCAGTATTTT. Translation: CASSLMGHGTDTQYF. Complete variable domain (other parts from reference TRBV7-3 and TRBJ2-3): GAGVSQTPSNKVTEKGKYVELRCDPISGHTALYWYRQSLGQGPEFLIYFQGTGAADDSGLPNDRFFAVRPEGSVSTLKIQRTERGDSAVYLCASSLMGHGTDTQYFGPGTRLTVL.

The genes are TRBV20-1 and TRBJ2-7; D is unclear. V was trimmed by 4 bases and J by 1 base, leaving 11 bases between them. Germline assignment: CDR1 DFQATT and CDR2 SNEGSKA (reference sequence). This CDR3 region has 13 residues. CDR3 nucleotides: TGCAGTGCTATATCCAGTCTATCCTACGAGCAGTACTTC. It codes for CSAISSLSYEQYF.

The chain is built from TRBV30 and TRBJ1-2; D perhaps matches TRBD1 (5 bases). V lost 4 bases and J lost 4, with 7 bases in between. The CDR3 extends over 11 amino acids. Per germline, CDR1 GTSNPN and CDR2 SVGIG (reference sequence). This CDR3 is CAWNTGYGYTF. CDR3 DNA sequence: TGTGCCTGGAATACAGGCTATGGCTACACCTTC.

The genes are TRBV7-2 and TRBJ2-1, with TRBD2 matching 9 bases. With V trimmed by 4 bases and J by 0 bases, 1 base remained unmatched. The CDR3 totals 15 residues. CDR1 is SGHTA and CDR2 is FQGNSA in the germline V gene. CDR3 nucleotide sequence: TGTGCCAGCAGCTATAGCGGGGGCTCCTACAATGAGCAGTTCTTC. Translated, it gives CASSYSGGSYNEQFF. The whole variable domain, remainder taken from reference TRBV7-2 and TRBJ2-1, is GAGVSQSPSNKVTEKGKDVELRCDPISGHTALYWYRQSLGQGLEFLIYFQGNSAPDKSGLPSDRFSAERTGGSVSTLTIQRTQQEDSAVYLCASSYSGGSYNEQFFGPGTRLTVL.

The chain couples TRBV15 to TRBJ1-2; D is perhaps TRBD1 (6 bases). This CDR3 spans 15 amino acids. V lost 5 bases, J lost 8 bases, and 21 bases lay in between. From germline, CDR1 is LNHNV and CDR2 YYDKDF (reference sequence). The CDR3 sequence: CATSLQSTGPSGYTF. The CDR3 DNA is TGTGCCACCAGCCTCCAATCCACAGGGCCCTCAGGCTACACCTTC.

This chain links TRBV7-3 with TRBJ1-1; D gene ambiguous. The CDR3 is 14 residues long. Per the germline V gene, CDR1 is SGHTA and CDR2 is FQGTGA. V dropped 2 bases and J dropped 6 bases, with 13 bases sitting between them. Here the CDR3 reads CASSLGPGMAEAFF. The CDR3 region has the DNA TGTGCCAGCAGCTTAGGTCCGGGTATGGCTGAAGCTTTCTTT.

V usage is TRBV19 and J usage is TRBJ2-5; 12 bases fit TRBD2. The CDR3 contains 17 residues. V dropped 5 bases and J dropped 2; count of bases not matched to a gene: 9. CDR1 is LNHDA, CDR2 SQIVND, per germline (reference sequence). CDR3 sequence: CASSLGLAGLLQETQYF. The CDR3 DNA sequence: TGTGCCAGTAGTCTCGGACTAGCGGGGCTCCTACAAGAGACCCAGTACTTC.

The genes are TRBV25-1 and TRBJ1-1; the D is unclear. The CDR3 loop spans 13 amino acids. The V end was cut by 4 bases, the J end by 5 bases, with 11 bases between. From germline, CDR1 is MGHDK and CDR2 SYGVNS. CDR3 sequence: CASSGSPGTEAFF. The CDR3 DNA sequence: TGTGCCAGCAGTGGGTCTCCCGGGACTGAAGCTTTCTTT.

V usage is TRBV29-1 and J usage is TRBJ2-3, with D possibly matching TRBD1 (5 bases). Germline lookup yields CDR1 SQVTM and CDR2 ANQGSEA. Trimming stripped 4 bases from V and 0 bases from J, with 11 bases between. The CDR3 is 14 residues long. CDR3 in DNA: TGCAGCGTTGGACAGTACTCTAGCACAGATACGCAGTATTTT. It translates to CSVGQYSSTDTQYF.

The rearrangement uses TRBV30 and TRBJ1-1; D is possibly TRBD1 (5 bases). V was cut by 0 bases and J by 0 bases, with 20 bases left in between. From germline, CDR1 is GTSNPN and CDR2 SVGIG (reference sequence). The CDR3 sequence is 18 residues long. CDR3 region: CAWSVRGPAPYMNTEAFF. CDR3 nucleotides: TGTGCCTGGAGTGTACGGGGCCCTGCGCCGTATATGAACACTGAAGCTTTCTTT.